What follows describes a single TCR beta chain. Its matching antigen is unknown. Regarding time point: cycle 4 day 1 (C4D1), after less than 7 weeks of nivolumab. All patients experienced relapse after autologous stem cell transplantation, and brentuximab vedotin exposure was variable. These data originate in a study of PD-1 blockade in classical Hodgkin lymphoma. Whole-study results and caveats: The CD4+ diversity rise by C4D1 was clearest in complete responders. Complete responders' baseline diversity resembled that of newly diagnosed patients.

Measured with immunoSEQ multiplex PCR; TCRdb has only the in-frame clones, and not every one. The sample contains around 50,000 clones, 90% of which appear only once. CDR3 length: 14 amino acids. The germline CDR1 and CDR2 sequences are SGHAT and FQNNGV. V was pared by 1 base and J by 12 bases, with 19 bases between. The receptor was isolated from a human donor with classical Hodgkin lymphoma. This material consisted of peripheral blood mononuclear cells (PBMCs), taken before the fourth cycle of nivolumab. The chain is built from TRBV11-2 and TRBJ2-7, with D perhaps matching TRBD1 or TRBD2 (5 bases each). CDR3 sequence (DNA): TGTGCCAGCAGCTTAGGGGGGACGGGTTATTTTTTGTACTTC. It encodes CASSLGGTGYFLYF.